This T cell receptor beta chain was sequenced for a study of siplizumab effects on memory and regulatory T cells. Study conclusions and caveats: A naive or memory phenotype could not be assigned to roughly 80-96% of the proliferating CD4+ or CD8+ clones. Naive T cells seemed more diverse than memory cells; they also seemed major alloresponse contributors. Siplizumab caused a significant drop in alloreactive sequences traceable to unstimulated CD4+ memory cells.

Method: immunoSEQ multiplex PCR; TCRdb's copy keeps in-frame clones and lacks some. Found here are about 87,000 clones, approximately 95% of them singletons; the top ten hold around 0.33%. This clone was picked up one time. Its antigen is unknown. V lost 1 base, J lost 6 bases, and 16 bases lay in between. Germline V gene sequence: CDR1 LNHNV, CDR2 YYDKDF (reference sequence). The CDR3 loop spans 17 amino acids. The source is a human donor in good health. The sequenced material came from non-Treg CD4+ T cells sorted from blood. The V and J genes are TRBV15 and TRBJ1-6; tentative D call: TRBD1 (6 bases). The CDR3 loop is CATSRALAGEGNSPLHF. CDR3 sequence (DNA): TGTGCCACCAGCAGAGCCCTGGCAGGGGAAGGTAATTCACCCCTCCACTTT.